What follows is one TCR beta chain and its context. This sample stems from a study of technical replicates of blood from several donors. The method was immunoSEQ multiplex PCR; TCRdb's version includes in-frame clones alone and lacks a portion of them. The data hold tens of thousands of clones, with 94% observed a single time. The V end lost 6 bases, the J end lost 7 bases, and 14 bases lay between the germline ends. The germline V gene encodes CDR1 SNHLY and CDR2 FYNNEI. The length of the CDR3 is 13 residues. This chain connects TRBV2 to TRBJ2-3; D not certain. This receptor was obtained from a human donor in good health. Sample: T cells isolated from PBMCs. CDR3: CASRPSTGYTQYF. In DNA, the CDR3 is TGTGCCAGCAGGCCGTCGACGGGTTATACGCAGTATTTT.